This T cell receptor (beta chain) came from a study of blood T cell repertoires in COVID-19 (dated by TCRdb to 2020 to 2022). The study in broad terms: The collaborator samples originated in the United States, Italy and Spain and spanned the acute and convalescent phases of COVID-19. The material from the prospective study consisted of cDNA or gDNA derived from T cells, B-cell-depleted T cells, or PBMCs. The dataset comprised deeply sampled blood TCRbeta repertoires from subjects exposed to, actively infected with, or recovered from COVID-19. A freely available public database, intended as a resource for researchers studying the immune response to SARS-CoV-2, is where the repertoires were released. Samples came from the ongoing ImmuneRACE study (first 160 participants) plus 1,254 subjects from 6 global collaborators. Nearly every sample came with metadata listing a de-identified subject ID, COVID-19 status, age in years and sex. Where available, HLA class I and class II types were taken from metadata supplied by the sample provider and were not determined by assay-based typing.

The germline V gene sets CDR1 to SNHLY and CDR2 to FYNNEI. There are 12 amino acids in the CDR3, from cysteine to phenylalanine inclusive. The CDR3 DNA has 36 bases and is translated from base 1. The junction shows trimming of 5 bases on V and 5 bases on J, plus 9 bases between the germline ends. As for this clone: The target of this receptor is not known. The record has no base qualities; no much larger clone is one base away.

Participants in the prospective study were enrolled through a virtual design, were aged about 18 to 89 years, and lived in approximately 25 United States geographic areas. Cohort assignment in the prospective study relied on participant-reported clinical history from a screening survey and a study questionnaire. For ImmuneRACE Cohort 3, a participant was defined as recovered based on two consecutive negative NP/OP PCR tests, clearance by a healthcare professional, or resolution of symptoms. In the prospective study, mobile phlebotomists collected whole blood, serum and a nasopharyngeal or oropharyngeal swab from each participant. Prospective study participants could optionally give additional blood draws and questionnaires over an approximately two-month period. Before DNA extraction, blood samples from the prospective study were shipped at room temperature or frozen. TCRbeta CDR3 regions were amplified from genomic DNA by means of the immunoSEQ Assay, a bias-controlled multiplex PCR. In the original analysis: Within the assay, amplification of reference gene primers was used to estimate how many nucleated cells each sample contained. Sequence reads were collapsed and filtered to measure the absolute abundance of every unique TCRbeta CDR3 rearrangement. For each sample, productive Simpson clonality was calculated by taking the square root of Simpson's diversity index across productive rearrangements. TCRdb retrieved this table from immuneACCESS and kept in-frame rearrangements only. Not all clones are present; in checked studies, unresolved V genes account for under half, and no reason is known for the remainder. V, J and clone size are taken as reported in that table, and D and trimming were inferred from the DNA itself. Recorded for this sample are about 400,000 clones; 89% of them occurred a single time. The ten largest clones represent around 1.7% of the sample.

What the work shows at the level of the full study, not this receptor alone: The quantity of clinical and demographic metadata differed by source and by participant and was supplied without curation.

Sequencing was done on a sample of PBMCs or T cells enriched from blood (not recorded which). This TCR was sampled from a woman in her twenties or thirties who had recovered from COVID-19. The chain employs TRBV2 and TRBJ2-5, with no confidently assigned D gene. The CDR3 protein is CASSPRSETQYF. The bases read TGTGCCAGCAGTCCGAGGAGTGAGACCCAGTACTTC.